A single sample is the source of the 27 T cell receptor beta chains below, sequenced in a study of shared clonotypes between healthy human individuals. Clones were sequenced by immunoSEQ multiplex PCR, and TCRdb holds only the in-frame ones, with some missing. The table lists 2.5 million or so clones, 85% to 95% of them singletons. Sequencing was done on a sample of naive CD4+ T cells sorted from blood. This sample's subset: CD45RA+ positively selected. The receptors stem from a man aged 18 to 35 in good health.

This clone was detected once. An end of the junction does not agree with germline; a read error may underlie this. In nucleotides, the CDR3 is TGTGCTAGCAGCTTAATGGCTAGCGGGAGCCAGGAGACCCAGTACTTC. The encoded protein is CASSLMASGSQETQYF. The chain employs TRBV7-7 and TRBJ2-5; TRBD2 matches 10 bases. CDR1 is SSHAT and CDR2 is FNYEAQ in the germline V gene (reference sequence). The CDR3 is 16 amino acids.

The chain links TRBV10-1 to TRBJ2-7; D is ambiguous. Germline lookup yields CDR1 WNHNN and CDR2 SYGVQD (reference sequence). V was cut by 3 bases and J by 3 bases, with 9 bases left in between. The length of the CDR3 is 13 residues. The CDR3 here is CASSELQNYEQYF. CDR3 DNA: TGCGCCAGCAGTGAATTACAGAACTACGAGCAGTACTTC.

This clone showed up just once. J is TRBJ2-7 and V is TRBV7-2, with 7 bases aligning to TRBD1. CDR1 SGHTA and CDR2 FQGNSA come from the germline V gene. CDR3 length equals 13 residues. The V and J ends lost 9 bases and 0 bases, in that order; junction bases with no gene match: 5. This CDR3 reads CASRQGSSYEQYF. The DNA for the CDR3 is TGTGCCAGTCGACAGGGCAGCTCCTACGAGCAGTACTTC.

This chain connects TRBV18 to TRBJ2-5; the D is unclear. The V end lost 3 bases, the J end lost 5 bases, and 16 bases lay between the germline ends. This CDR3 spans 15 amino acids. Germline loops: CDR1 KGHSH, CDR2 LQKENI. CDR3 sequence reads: CASSPRKVVWETQYF. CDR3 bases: TGTGCCAGCTCACCGAGGAAGGTGGTTTGGGAGACCCAGTACTTC.

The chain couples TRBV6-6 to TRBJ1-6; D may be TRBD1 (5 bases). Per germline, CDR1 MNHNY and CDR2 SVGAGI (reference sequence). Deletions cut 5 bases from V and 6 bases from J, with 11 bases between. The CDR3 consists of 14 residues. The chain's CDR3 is CASSQGAGNSPLHF. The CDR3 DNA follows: TGTGCCAGCAGTCAGGGAGCGGGTAATTCACCCCTCCACTTT.

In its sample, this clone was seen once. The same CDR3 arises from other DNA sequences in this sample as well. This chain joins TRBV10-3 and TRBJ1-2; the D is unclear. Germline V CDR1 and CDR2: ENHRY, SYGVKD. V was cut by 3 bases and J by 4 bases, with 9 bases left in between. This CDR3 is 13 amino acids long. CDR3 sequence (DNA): TGTGCCATCAGTGACGGGTTGAGCTATGGCTACACCTTC. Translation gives CAISDGLSYGYTF.

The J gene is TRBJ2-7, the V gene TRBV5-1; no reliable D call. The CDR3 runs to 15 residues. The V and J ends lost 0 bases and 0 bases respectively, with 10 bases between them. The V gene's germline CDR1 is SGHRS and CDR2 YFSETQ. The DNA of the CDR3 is TGCGCCAGCAGCTTGGCGGCAGCGAGCTCCTACGAGCAGTACTTC. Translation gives CASSLAAASSYEQYF.

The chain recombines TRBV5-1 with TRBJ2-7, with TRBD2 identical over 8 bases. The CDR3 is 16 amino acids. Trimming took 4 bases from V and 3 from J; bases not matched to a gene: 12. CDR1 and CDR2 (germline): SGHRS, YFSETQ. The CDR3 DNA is TGCGCCAGCAGCCCGCTTAGCGGGATGGAGGACTACGAGCAGTACTTC. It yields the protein CASSPLSGMEDYEQYF.

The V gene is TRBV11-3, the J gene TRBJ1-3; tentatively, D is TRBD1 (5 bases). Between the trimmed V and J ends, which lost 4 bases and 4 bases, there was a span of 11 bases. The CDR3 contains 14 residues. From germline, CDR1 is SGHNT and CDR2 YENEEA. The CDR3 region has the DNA TGTGCCAGCAGCTCAGGGTTGTCCGGAAACACCATATATTTT. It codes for CASSSGLSGNTIYF.

Written as DNA, the CDR3 is TGTGCCAGCAGCCAAGTGGACGGGGCCGAGCAGTACTTC. This translates into CASSQVDGAEQYF. The gene calls are TRBV14 and TRBJ2-5, with D perhaps being TRBD1 or TRBD2 (5 bases each). The closer fit of TRBJ2-7 to the DNA end suggests the J call may be wrong. This CDR3 region has 13 residues. The germline gives CDR1 SGHDN, CDR2 FVKESK.

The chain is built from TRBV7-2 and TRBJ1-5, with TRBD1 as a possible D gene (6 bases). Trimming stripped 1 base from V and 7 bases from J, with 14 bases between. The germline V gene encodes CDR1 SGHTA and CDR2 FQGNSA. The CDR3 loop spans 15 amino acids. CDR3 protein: CASSLVGRGEQPQHF. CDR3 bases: TGTGCCAGCAGCTTAGTCGGCAGGGGAGAGCAGCCCCAGCATTTT. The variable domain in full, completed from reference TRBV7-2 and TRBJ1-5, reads GAGVSQSPSNKVTEKGKDVELRCDPISGHTALYWYRQSLGQGLEFLIYFQGNSAPDKSGLPSDRFSAERTGGSVSTLTIQRTQQEDSAVYLCASSLVGRGEQPQHFGDGTRLSIL.

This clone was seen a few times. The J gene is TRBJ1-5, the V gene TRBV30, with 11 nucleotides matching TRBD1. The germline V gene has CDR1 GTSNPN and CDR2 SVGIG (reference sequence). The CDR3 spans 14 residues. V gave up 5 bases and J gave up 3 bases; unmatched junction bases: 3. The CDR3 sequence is CAWGTGGSNQPQHF. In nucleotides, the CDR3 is TGTGCCTGGGGGACAGGGGGATCCAATCAGCCCCAGCATTTT.

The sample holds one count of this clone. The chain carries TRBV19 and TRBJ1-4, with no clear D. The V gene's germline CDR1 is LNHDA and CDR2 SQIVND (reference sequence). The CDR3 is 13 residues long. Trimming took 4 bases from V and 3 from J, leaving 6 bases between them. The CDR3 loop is CASSRFANEKLFF. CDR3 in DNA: TGTGCCAGTAGTAGGTTCGCTAATGAAAAACTGTTTTTT.

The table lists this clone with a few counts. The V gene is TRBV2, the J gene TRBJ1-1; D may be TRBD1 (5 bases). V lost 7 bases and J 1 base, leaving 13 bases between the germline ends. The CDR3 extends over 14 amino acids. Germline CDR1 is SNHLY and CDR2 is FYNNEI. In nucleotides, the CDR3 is TGTGCCAGCAAGAGGGGCCCAGAGAACACTGAAGCTTTCTTT. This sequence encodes CASKRGPENTEAFF.

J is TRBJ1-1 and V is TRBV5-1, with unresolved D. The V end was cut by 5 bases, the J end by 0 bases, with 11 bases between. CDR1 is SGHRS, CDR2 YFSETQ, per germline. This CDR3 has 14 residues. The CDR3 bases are TGCGCCAGCAGAGGTCGGGAGATGAACACTGAAGCTTTCTTT. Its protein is CASRGREMNTEAFF.

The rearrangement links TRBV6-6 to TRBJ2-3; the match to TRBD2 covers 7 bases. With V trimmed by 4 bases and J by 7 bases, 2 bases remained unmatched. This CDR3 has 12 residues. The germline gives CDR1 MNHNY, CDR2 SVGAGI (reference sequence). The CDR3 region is CASSWGGNTQYF. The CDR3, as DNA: TGTGCCAGCAGTTGGGGGGGTAATACGCAGTATTTT.

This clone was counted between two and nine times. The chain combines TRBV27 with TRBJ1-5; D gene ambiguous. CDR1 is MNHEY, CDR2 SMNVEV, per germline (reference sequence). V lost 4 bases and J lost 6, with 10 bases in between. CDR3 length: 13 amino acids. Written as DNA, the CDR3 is TGTGCCAGCAGTTACTCGTTGGGTCAGCCCCAGCATTTT. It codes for CASSYSLGQPQHF.

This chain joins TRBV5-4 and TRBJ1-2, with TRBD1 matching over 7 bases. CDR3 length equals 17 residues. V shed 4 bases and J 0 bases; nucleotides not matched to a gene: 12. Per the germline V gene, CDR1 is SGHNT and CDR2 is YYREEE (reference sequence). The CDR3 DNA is TGTGCCAGCAGCGCAGGGGGATTTGAGGCCTCTAACTATGGCTACACCTTC. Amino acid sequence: CASSAGGFEASNYGYTF. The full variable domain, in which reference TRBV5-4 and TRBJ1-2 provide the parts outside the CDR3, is ETGVTQSPTHLIKTRGQQVTLRCSSQSGHNTVSWYQQALGQGPQFIFQYYREEENGRGNFPPRFSGLQFPNYSSELNVNALELDDSALYLCASSAGGFEASNYGYTFGSGTRLTVV.

CDR3 nucleotides: TGCAGCGTTGCTATCGGCGGCAGCACAGATACGCAGTATTTT. Amino acids: CSVAIGGSTDTQYF. This chain connects TRBV29-1 to TRBJ2-3; D not resolved. Per germline, CDR1 SQVTM and CDR2 ANQGSEA. The CDR3 totals 14 residues. The germline V and J ends were trimmed by 4 bases and 0 bases, with 11 bases remaining between them.

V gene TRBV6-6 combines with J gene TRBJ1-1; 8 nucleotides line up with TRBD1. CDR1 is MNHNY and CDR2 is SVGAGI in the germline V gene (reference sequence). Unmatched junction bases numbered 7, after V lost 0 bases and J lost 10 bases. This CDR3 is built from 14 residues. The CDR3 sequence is CASSYSTGAGGAFF. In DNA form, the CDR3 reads TGTGCCAGCAGTTACTCGACAGGGGCGGGAGGAGCTTTCTTT.

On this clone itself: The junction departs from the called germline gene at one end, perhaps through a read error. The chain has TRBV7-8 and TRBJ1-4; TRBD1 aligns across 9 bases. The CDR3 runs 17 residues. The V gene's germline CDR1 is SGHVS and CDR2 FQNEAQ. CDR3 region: CASSLAGTGFRSEKLFF. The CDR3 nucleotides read TGTGCCAGCAGCCTAGCCGGGACAGGGTTTAGAAGTGAAAAACTGTTTTTT. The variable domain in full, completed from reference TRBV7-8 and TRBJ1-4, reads GAGVSQSPRYKVAKRGQDVALRCDPISGHVSLFWYQQALGQGPEFLTYFQNEAQLDKSGLPSDRFFAERPEGSVSTLKIQRTQQEDSAVYLCASSLAGTGFRSEKLFFGSGTQLSVL.

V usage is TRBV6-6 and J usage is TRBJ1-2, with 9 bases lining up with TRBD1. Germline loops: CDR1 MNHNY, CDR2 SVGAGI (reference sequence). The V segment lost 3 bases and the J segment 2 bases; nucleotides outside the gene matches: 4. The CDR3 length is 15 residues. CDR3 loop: CASSYTGGLNYGYTF. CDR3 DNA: TGTGCCAGCAGTTATACAGGGGGCTTAAACTATGGCTACACCTTC.

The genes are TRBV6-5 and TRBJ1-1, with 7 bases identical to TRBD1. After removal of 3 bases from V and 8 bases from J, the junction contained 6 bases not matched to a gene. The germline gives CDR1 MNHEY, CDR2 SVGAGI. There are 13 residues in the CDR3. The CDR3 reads CASSYIEGAEAFF. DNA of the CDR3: TGTGCCAGCAGTTATATCGAGGGGGCGGAAGCTTTCTTT.

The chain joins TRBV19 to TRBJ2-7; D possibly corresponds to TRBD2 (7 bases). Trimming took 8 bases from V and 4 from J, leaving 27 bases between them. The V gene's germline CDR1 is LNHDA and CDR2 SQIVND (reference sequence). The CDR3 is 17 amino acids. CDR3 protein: CASRKDGGGAELYEQYF. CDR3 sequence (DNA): TGTGCCAGTCGAAAAGACGGAGGGGGGGCCGAGTTATACGAGCAGTACTTC.

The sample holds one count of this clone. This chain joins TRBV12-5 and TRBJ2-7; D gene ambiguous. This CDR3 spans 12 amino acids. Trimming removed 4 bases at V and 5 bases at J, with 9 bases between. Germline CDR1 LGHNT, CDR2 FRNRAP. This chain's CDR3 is CASGSRLDEQYF. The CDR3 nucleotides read TGTGCTAGTGGTTCTCGCCTGGACGAGCAGTACTTC.

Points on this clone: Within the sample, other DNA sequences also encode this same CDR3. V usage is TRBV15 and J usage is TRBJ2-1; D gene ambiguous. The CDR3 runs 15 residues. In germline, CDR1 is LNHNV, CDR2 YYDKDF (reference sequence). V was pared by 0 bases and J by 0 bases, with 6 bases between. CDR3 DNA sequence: TGTGCCACCAGCAGAGATCGCGGCTCCTACAATGAGCAGTTCTTC. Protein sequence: CATSRDRGSYNEQFF.

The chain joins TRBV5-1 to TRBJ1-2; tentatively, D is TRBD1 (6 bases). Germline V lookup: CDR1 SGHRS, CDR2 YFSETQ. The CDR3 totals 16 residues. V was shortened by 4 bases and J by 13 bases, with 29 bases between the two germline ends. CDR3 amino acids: CASSKETGTKFFEGTF. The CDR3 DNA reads TGCGCCAGCAGCAAGGAAACCGGGACAAAGTTCTTTGAGGGCACCTTC.